This T cell receptor (beta chain) was obtained from a study of T cell changes during pregnancy in multiple sclerosis. Profiled with immunoSEQ multiplex PCR; TCRdb holds only in-frame clones, not every one. Of about 50,000 clones in the sample, 85% to 95% are singletons; the top ten hold around 5.5%. The germline V gene encodes CDR1 SGDLS and CDR2 YYNGEE. This CDR3 is 12 amino acids long. The V and J ends lost 3 bases and 6 bases respectively, with 7 bases between them. The sequence came from a female donor with multiple sclerosis, enrolled in a pregnancy study. The material sequenced was CD8+ T cells from peripheral blood mononuclear cells, taken before pregnancy. The V gene is TRBV9, the J gene TRBJ2-1; no clear D. The CDR3 region has the DNA TGTGCCAGCAGCGCCTTGTCCAATGAGCAGTTCTTC. It translates to CASSALSNEQFF.